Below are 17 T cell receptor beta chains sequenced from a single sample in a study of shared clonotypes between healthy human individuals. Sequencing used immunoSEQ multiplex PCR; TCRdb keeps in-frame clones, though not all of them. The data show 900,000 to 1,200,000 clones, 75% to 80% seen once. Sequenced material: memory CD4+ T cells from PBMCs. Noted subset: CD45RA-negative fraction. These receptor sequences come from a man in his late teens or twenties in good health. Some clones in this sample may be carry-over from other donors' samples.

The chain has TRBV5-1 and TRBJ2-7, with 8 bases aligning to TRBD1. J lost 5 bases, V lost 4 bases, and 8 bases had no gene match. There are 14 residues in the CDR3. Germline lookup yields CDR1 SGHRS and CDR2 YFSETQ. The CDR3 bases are TGCGCCAGCAGCCTCCGGACAGGGTCGGACGAGCAGTACTTC. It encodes CASSLRTGSDEQYF.

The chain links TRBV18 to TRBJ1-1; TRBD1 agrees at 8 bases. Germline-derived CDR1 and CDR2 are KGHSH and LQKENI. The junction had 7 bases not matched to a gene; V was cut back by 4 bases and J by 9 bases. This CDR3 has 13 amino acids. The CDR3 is CASSLQGALQAFF. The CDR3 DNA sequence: TGTGCCAGCTCACTGCAGGGGGCCCTGCAAGCTTTCTTT.

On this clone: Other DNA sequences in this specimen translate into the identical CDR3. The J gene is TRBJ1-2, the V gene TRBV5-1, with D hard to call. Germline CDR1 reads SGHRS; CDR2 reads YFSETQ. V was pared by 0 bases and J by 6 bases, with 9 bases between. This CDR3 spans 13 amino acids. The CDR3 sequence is CASSLATGDGYTF. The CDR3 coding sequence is TGCGCCAGCAGCTTGGCCACCGGGGATGGCTACACCTTC.

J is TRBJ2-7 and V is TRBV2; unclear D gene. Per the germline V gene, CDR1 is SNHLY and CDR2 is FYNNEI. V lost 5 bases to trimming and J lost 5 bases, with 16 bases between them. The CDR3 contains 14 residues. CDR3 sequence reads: CASSLSPQPHEQYF. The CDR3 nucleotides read TGTGCCAGCAGTCTAAGTCCTCAGCCCCACGAGCAGTACTTC.

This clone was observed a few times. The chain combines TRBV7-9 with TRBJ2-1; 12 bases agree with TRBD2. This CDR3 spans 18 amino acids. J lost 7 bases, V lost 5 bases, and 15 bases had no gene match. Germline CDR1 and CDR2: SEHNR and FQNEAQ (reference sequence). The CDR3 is CASSPNQRTSGMRNEQFF. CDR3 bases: TGTGCCAGCAGCCCAAACCAAAGGACTAGCGGGATGCGGAATGAGCAGTTCTTC.

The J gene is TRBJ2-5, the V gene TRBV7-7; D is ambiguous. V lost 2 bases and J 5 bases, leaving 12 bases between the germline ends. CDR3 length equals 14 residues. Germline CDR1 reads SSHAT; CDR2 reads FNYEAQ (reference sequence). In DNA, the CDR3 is TGTGCCAGCAGCTTATCCCCGATCGGGGAGACCCAGTACTTC. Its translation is CASSLSPIGETQYF.

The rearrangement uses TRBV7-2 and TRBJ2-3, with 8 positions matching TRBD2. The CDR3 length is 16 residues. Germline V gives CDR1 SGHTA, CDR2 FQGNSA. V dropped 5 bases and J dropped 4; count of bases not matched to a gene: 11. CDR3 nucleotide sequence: TGTGCCAGCAGCCCCCCATGGGCGGGAGGAGCAGATACGCAGTATTTT. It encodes CASSPPWAGGADTQYF. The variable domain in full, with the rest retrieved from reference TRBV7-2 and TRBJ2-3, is GAGVSQSPSNKVTEKGKDVELRCDPISGHTALYWYRQSLGQGLEFLIYFQGNSAPDKSGLPSDRFSAERTGGSVSTLTIQRTQQEDSAVYLCASSPPWAGGADTQYFGPGTRLTVL.

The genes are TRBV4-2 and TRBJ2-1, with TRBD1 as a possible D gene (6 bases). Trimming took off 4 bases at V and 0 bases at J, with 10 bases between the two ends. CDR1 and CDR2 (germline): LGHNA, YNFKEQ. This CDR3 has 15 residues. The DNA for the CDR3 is TGTGCCAGCAGCCCGAGGACAGCCTCCTACAATGAGCAGTTCTTC. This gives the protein CASSPRTASYNEQFF.

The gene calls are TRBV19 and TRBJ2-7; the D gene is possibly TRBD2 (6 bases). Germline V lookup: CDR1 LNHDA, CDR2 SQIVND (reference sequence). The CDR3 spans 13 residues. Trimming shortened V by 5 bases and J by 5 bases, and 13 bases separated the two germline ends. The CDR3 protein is CASSFGWEDEQYF. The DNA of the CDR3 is TGTGCCAGTAGTTTCGGATGGGAGGACGAGCAGTACTTC.

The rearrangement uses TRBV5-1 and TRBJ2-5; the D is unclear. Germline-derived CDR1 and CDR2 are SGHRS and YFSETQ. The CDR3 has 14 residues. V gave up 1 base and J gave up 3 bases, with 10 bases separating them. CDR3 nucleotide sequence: TGCGCCAGCAGCTTGTCTAGAGTGGAAGAGACCCAGTACTTC. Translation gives CASSLSRVEETQYF.

CDR3 nucleotides: TGTGCCAGCAGTGCCAACCAGGGGGTAAACACCATATATTTT. Amino acids: CASSANQGVNTIYF. V usage is TRBV2 and J usage is TRBJ1-3; the match to TRBD1 covers 7 bases. J lost 6 bases, V lost 4 bases, and 6 bases had no gene match. From germline, CDR1 is SNHLY and CDR2 FYNNEI. This CDR3 is 14 amino acids long.

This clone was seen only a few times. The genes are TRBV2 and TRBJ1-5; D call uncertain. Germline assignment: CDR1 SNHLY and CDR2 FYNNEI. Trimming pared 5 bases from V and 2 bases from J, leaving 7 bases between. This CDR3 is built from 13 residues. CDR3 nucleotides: TGTGCCAGCAGTTACCAGGGCAATCAGCCCCAGCATTTT. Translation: CASSYQGNQPQHF. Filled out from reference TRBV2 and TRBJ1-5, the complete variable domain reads EPEVTQTPSHQVTQMGQEVILRCVPISNHLYFYWYRQILGQKVEFLVSFYNNEISEKSEIFDDQFSVERPDGSNFTLKIRSTKLEDSAMYFCASSYQGNQPQHFGDGTRLSIL.

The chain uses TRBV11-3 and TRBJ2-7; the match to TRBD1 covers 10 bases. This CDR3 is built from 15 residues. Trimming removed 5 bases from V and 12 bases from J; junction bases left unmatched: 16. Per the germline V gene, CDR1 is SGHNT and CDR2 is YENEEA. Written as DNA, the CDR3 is TGTGCCAGCAGCCTAGGGGGACAGGGGTCCCCTGTAGCGTACTTC. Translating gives CASSLGGQGSPVAYF.

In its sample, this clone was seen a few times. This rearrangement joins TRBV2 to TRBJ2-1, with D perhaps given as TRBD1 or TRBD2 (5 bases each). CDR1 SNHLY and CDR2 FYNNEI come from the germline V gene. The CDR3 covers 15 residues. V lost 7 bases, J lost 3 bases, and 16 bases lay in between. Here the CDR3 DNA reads TGTGCCAGCACGAAAGACAGCGGCAGCTACAATGAGCAGTTCTTC. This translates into CASTKDSGSYNEQFF. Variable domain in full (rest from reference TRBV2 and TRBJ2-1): EPEVTQTPSHQVTQMGQEVILRCVPISNHLYFYWYRQILGQKVEFLVSFYNNEISEKSEIFDDQFSVERPDGSNFTLKIRSTKLEDSAMYFCASTKDSGSYNEQFFGPGTRLTVL.

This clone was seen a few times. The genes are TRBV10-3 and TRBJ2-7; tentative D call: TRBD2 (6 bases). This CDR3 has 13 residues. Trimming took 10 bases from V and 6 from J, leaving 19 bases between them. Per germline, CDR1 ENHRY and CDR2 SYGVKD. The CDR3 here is CATSLGGNGEQYF. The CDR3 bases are TGTGCCACCTCCCTGGGGGGAAATGGCGAGCAGTACTTC.

CDR3 nucleotides: TGTGCCAGCAGTACAAGGGCTAGCGGGAGGAGGAACACCGGGGAGCTGTTTTTT. Translated: CASSTRASGRRNTGELFF. V usage is TRBV28 and J usage is TRBJ2-2, with 11 bases fitting TRBD2. Trimming at V came to 5 bases and at J to 1 base, leaving 9 bases not matched to a gene. Germline loops: CDR1 MDHEN, CDR2 SYDVKM. This CDR3 has 18 residues.

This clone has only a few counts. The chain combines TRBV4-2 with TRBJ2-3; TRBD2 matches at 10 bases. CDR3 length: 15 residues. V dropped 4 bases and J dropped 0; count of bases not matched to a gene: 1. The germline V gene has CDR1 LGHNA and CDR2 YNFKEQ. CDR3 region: CASSLAGGSTDTQYF. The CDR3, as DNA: TGTGCCAGCAGCCTAGCGGGAGGTAGCACAGATACGCAGTATTTT.